These 7 T cell receptor beta chains originate from one sample sequenced in a study of spatial heterogeneity in lung cancer. TCRdb re-derived calls from the 5' RACE reads in MiXCR, one entry per CDR3 protein. This sample has about 23,000 distinct CDR3 sequences, with less than 6% found just once. Regarding time point: sample taken at primary tumor resection. Sequenced here: PBMCs, sampled at surgery. The receptors were sampled from a male donor with early-stage non-small cell lung cancer.

This clonotype was detected ten times or more. The chain has TRBV30 and TRBJ2-7; D possibly corresponds to TRBD2 (6 bases). Germline CDR1 GTSNPN, CDR2 SVGIG (reference sequence). Trimming cost V 3 bases and J 0 bases, with 12 bases left between them. The CDR3 is made up of 14 amino acids. CDR3 residues: CAWSPGLHSYEQYF. The CDR3 DNA follows: TGTGCCTGGAGCCCGGGACTCCACTCCTACGAGCAGTACTTC.

This clonotype appeared many times. This chain joins TRBV2 and TRBJ1-4, with 7 bases fitting TRBD1. V was pared by 8 bases and J by 0 bases, with 6 bases of the junction left unmatched. CDR3 length equals 15 residues. CDR1 SNHLY and CDR2 FYNNEI come from the germline V gene. CDR3 nucleotides: TGTGCCAGCCGACAGGGACCTGCAACTAATGAAAAACTGTTTTTT. Translation: CASRQGPATNEKLFF.

The chain couples TRBV7-3 to TRBJ2-5, with no clear D. The CDR3 loop spans 13 amino acids. CDR1 and CDR2 from the germline V gene are SGHTA and FQGTGA. V was pared by 2 bases and J by 2 bases, with 6 bases between. The CDR3 reads CASSLQIQETQYF. CDR3 bases: TGTGCCAGCAGCTTACAGATACAAGAGACCCAGTACTTC.

This clonotype was seen many times. The gene calls are TRBV12-3 or TRBV12-4 and TRBJ2-5, with 8 bases matching TRBD1. The trim removed 1 base at V and 5 bases at J, leaving 3 bases unmatched. The CDR3 contains 14 residues. The CDR3, as DNA: TGTGCCAGCAGTTTAGGACAGGGGTGGGAGACCCAGTACTTC. Its translation: CASSLGQGWETQYF.

The sample holds many counts of this clonotype. The chain uses TRBV2 and TRBJ1-4, with D unclear. Germline lookup yields CDR1 SNHLY and CDR2 FYNNEI. Between the trimmed V and J ends, which lost 6 bases and 3 bases, there was a span of 5 bases. This CDR3 has 12 amino acids. The CDR3 sequence: CASRGPNEKLFF. The CDR3 DNA follows: TGTGCCAGCAGGGGTCCTAATGAAAAACTGTTTTTT.

The sample holds many counts of this clonotype. This chain links TRBV12-3 or TRBV12-4 with TRBJ2-1; 9 nucleotides line up with TRBD2. With V trimmed by 4 bases and J by 7 bases, 8 bases remained unmatched. The CDR3 consists of 15 residues. The CDR3 sequence is CASSSYSGSRNEQFF. CDR3 bases: TGTGCCAGCAGTTCCTATAGCGGGAGTCGGAATGAGCAGTTCTTC.

This clonotype was seen repeatedly, ten times or more. The chain is built from TRBV25-1 and TRBJ2-5; 9 bases map to TRBD2. In germline, CDR1 is MGHDK, CDR2 SYGVNS. The CDR3 extends over 15 amino acids. V was clipped by 7 bases and J by 2 bases; unmatched bases: 8. CDR3 bases: TGTGCCAGCAACGAAGCGGGGGGCCTACAAGAGACCCAGTACTTC. This codes for CASNEAGGLQETQYF.